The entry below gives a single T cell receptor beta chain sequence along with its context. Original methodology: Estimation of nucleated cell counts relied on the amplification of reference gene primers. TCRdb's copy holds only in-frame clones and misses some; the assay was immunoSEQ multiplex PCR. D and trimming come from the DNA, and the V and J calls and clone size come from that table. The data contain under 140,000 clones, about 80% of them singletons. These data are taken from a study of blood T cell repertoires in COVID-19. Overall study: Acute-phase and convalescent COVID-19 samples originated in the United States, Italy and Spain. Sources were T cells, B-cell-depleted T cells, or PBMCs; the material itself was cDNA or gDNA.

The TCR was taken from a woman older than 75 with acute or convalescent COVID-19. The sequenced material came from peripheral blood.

CDR3 DNA: TGCAGCGTTGAAGATTGGGAAAGAGGGGGTGAAAAACTGTTTTTT. Its translation is CSVEDWERGGEKLFF. The gene calls are TRBV29-1 and TRBJ1-4; D is perhaps TRBD1 (6 bases). Germline assignment: CDR1 SQVTM and CDR2 ANQGSEA. The length of the CDR3 is 15 residues. V was pared by 0 bases and J by 7 bases, with 15 bases between.